A selection of T cell receptor beta chains follows, all from one sample in a study of OX40 agonist ivuxolimab in advanced cancers. Generated by immunoSEQ multiplex PCR, the TCRdb table keeps only in-frame clones and is missing some. The data contain 57,000 or so clones, 86% of them singletons. The sample was CD4+ or CD8+ T cells sorted from blood, taken in a trial of the OX40 agonist ivuxolimab. These receptors were obtained from an adult with an advanced solid tumor such as melanoma, head and neck, liver or kidney cancer. Each CDR3 is given with its conserved first and last residue. The D gene is left open where the match is weak. The listing skips clone size in some rows; elsewhere it reads once, few, many or a size class.

.	TRBV6-4	TRBJ2-1	.	TGTGCCAGCAGTGAAGGCGGTCTATACAATGAGCAGTTCTTC	CASSEGGLYNEQFF
.	TRBV7-8	TRBJ2-5	TRBD2	TGTGCCAGCAGCCCCGGACTAGCGGGGGAGACCCAGTACTTC	CASSPGLAGETQYF
.	TRBV19	TRBJ1-1	TRBD1	TGTGCCAGTAGTCCGCGGACAGGGGGCACTGAAGCTTTCTTT	CASSPRTGGTEAFF
.	TRBV6-1	TRBJ1-2	TRBD1	TGTGCCAGCAGTGGGGACAGGAGGAGTGGCTACACCTTC	CASSGDRRSGYTF
.	TRBV18	TRBJ1-2	.	TGTGCCAGCTCACCCGGGGCCCCGGCGAACTATGGCTACACCTTC	CASSPGAPANYGYTF
few	TRBV18	TRBJ1-1	.	TGTGCCAGCTCACCACCGGACGGAGAAGCTTTCTTT	CASSPPDGEAFF
few	TRBV7-8	TRBJ1-1	.	TGTGCCAGCAGCGATAGAGGGGGGCCGAACACTGAAGCTTTCTTT	CASSDRGGPNTEAFF
.	TRBV6-5	TRBJ1-2	.	TGTGCCAGCAGTTACGCAGCGTTGGACTATGGCTACACCTTC	CASSYAALDYGYTF
.	TRBV5-1	TRBJ2-7	TRBD1	TGCGCCAGCAGCGGGGGACAGGACTACGAGCAGTACTTC	CASSGGQDYEQYF
once	TRBV7-2	TRBJ1-5	TRBD1	TGTGCCAGCAGCCAACAGGGGGATAGCAATCAGCCCCAGCATTTT	CASSQQGDSNQPQHF
.	TRBV5-1	TRBJ2-1	TRBD1	TGCGCCAGCAGCCTCCGGACAGGGGGTAACAATGAGCAGTTCTTC	CASSLRTGGNNEQFF
.	TRBV18	TRBJ1-5	TRBD1	TGTGCCAGCTCACCCGGCGGGACAGGGCATCAGCCCCAGCATTTT	CASSPGGTGHQPQHF
.	TRBV28	TRBJ1-5	TRBD1	TGTGCCAGCAGTACCCACAGGGGAAGCAATCAGCCCCAGCATTTT	CASSTHRGSNQPQHF
.	TRBV29-1	TRBJ2-5	TRBD2	TGCAGCGTCGATGGCCCGGGGGGAGAGACCCAGTACTTC	CSVDGPGGETQYF
.	TRBV11-2	TRBJ1-2	TRBD1	TGTGCCAGCAGCCGGGACAGAACAGACTATGGCTACACCTTC	CASSRDRTDYGYTF
.	TRBV2	TRBJ1-2	.	TGTGCCAGCAGTGAGGGGAGTGGGGGGCAGTATGGCTACACCTTC	CASSEGSGGQYGYTF
.	TRBV25-1	TRBJ1-2	.	TGTGCCAGCAGTGAACCCCGGGCGGGAGCCAATTACTATGGCTACACCTTC	CASSEPRAGANYYGYTF
.	TRBV19	TRBJ2-5	.	TGTGCCAGTAGTATTGCGTTTGACCACCAACATCACTTC	CASSIAFDHQHHF
.	TRBV6-1	TRBJ2-5	TRBD2	TGTGCCAGCAACGGCGGGGGGCTTGGCCAAGAGACCCAGTACTTC	CASNGGGLGQETQYF
.	TRBV18	TRBJ1-2	.	TGTGCCAGCTCACCGGAGTATGGCAGGGATGGCTACACCTTC	CASSPEYGRDGYTF
.	TRBV30	TRBJ1-1	TRBD1	TGTGCCTGGAGTGGTGCAGGGGGCGCGAGCACTGAAGCTTTCTTT	CAWSGAGGASTEAFF
.	TRBV4-3	TRBJ1-6	TRBD1	TGCGCCAGCACGTTTCTCCGGACAGGTTATTCACCCCTCCACTTT	CASTFLRTGYSPLHF
.	TRBV5-5	TRBJ1-2	.	TGTGCCAGCAGCTTTGACGGTAACTATGGCTACACCTTC	CASSFDGNYGYTF
.	TRBV5-6	TRBJ2-5	.	TGTGCCAGCAGCTTTGGAGACAGCCAAGAGACCCAGTACTTC	CASSFGDSQETQYF
.	TRBV28	TRBJ1-2	.	TGTGCCAGCAGTTTAGGCCCTAACTATGGCTACACCTTC	CASSLGPNYGYTF
.	TRBV4-1	TRBJ2-1	TRBD2	TGCGCCAGCAGCCAAGGCGTTCTCGGAGCTAGCGGGGACCTCTCCTACAATGAGCAGTTCTTC	CASSQGVLGASGDLSYNEQFF
.	TRBV7-7	TRBJ2-5	.	TGTGCTAGCAGCGACGCCGCAACCCAGTACTTC	CASSDAATQYF
.	TRBV18	TRBJ1-6	.	TGTGCCAGCTCACCAGCTAGCTCCTATAATTCACCCCTCCACTTT	CASSPASSYNSPLHF
once	TRBV5-4	TRBJ1-1	.	TGTGCCAGCAGCCCTGGACAGATGAACACTGAAGCTTTCTTT	CASSPGQMNTEAFF
.	TRBV28	TRBJ1-5	.	TGTGCCAGCAGTTCTCGGGGCAATCAGCCCCAGCATTTT	CASSSRGNQPQHF
.	TRBV5-4	TRBJ2-7	.	TGTGCCAGCAGCTCCAATGGAGGCCGCCACTCCTACGAGCAGTACTTC	CASSSNGGRHSYEQYF
.	TRBV28	TRBJ2-6	TRBD1	TGTGCCAGCAGTCCTCGACAGGGTTTAAGAACTGGGGCCAACGTCCTGACTTTC	CASSPRQGLRTGANVLTF
.	TRBV7-2	TRBJ1-1	.	TGTGCCAGCAGCTTGGTTTCCGGGGAATCGGGGGCTTTCTTT	CASSLVSGESGAFF
.	TRBV19	TRBJ2-1	.	TGTGCCAGTAGTAGGTCCAATGAGCAGTTCTTC	CASSRSNEQFF
.	TRBV27	TRBJ1-5	.	TGTGCCAGCAGAAGGGCGGGGAACATGAATCAGCCCCAGCATTTT	CASRRAGNMNQPQHF
.	TRBV11-3	TRBJ1-3	.	TGTGCCAGCAGCCTAGCGCTATCGTCCGTCCCGGGAAACACCATATATTTT	CASSLALSSVPGNTIYF